The TCR beta chain described here comes from a study of PD-L1 blockade in urothelial cancer. Sequencing was performed with immunoSEQ multiplex PCR; in TCRdb, only in-frame clones are kept and a portion is missing. The data show more than 35,000 clones, roughly four fifths seen once. The CDR3 covers 15 residues. Looked up from germline, CDR1 is SGHDT and CDR2 is YYEEEE. Trimming took 4 bases from V and 3 from J; bases not matched to a gene: 8. Material: PBMCs, obtained around atezolizumab (anti-PD-L1) treatment. The clonotype comes from a man between 65 and 85 years old with urothelial cancer. This sequence joins TRBV5-6 and TRBJ2-3; TRBD2 agrees at 7 bases. CDR3 in amino acids: CASSELGGRTDTQYF. CDR3 sequence (DNA): TGTGCCAGCAGCGAACTGGGGGGGAGAACAGATACGCAGTATTTT.